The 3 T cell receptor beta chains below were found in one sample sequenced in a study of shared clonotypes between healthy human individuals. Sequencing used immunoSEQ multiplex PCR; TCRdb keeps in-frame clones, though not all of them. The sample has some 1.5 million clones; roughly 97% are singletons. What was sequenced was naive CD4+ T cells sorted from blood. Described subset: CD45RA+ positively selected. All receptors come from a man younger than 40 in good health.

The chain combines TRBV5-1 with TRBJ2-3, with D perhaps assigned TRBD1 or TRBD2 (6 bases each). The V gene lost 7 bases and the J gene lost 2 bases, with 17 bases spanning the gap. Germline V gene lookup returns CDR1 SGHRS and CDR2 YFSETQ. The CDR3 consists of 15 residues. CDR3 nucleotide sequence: TGCGCCAGCTCCTTCATCTGGGGGGCCACAGATACGCAGTATTTT. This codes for CASSFIWGATDTQYF. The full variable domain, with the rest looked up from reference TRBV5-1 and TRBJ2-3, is KAGVTQTPRYLIKTRGQQVTLSCSPISGHRSVSWYQQTPGQGLQFLFEYFSETQRNKGNFPGRFSGRQFSNSRSEMNVSTLELGDSALYLCASSFIWGATDTQYFGPGTRLTVL.

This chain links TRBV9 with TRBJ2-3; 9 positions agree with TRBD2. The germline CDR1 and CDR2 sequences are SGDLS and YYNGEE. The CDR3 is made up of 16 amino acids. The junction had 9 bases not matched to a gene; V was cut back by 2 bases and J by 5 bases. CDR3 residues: CASSVGFAGGRDTQYF. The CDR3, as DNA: TGTGCCAGCAGCGTGGGGTTTGCGGGAGGGAGAGATACGCAGTATTTT. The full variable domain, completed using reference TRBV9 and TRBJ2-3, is DSGVTQTPKHLITATGQRVTLRCSPRSGDLSVYWYQQSLDQGLQFLIQYYNGEERAKGNILERFSAQQFPDLHSELNLSSLELGDSALYFCASSVGFAGGRDTQYFGPGTRLTVL.

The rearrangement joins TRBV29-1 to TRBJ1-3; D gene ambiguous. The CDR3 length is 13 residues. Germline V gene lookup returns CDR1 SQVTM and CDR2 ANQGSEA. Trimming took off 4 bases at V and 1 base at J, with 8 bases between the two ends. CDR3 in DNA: TGCAGCGTTGGCTCGGCATCTGGAAACACCATATATTTT. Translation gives CSVGSASGNTIYF.